The 25 T cell receptor beta chains given below trace back to one sample, sequenced in a study of CD8+ T cells in alopecia areata (dated by TCRdb to the late 2010s). Libraries were made using the immunoSEQ multiplex PCR assay. For TCR sequencing, RNA was extracted from every sample and reverse transcribed into cDNA to serve as template. TCRdb took this table from immuneACCESS and kept in-frame rearrangements with V and J called. Such tables lack part of the clones; where checked against another copy, unresolved V genes explain under half of the gap, and the rest is unexplained. The sample table records 98,000 or so clones; 59% of these occur just once. The top ten hold more than 20% of the sample. What was sequenced was CD8+ T cells sorted from blood. These receptors were collected from a human donor in good health.

This clone was counted once. This chain links TRBV29-1 with TRBJ1-1; TRBD1 matches 7 bases. The CDR3 has 15 amino acids. With 0 bases clipped from V and 3 bases from J, the junction kept 7 bases outside the gene matches. Looked up from germline, CDR1 is SQVTM and CDR2 is ANQGSEA. The CDR3 is CSVEDPGQRYTEAFF. In DNA form, the CDR3 reads TGCAGCGTTGAAGACCCGGGACAGAGGTACACTGAAGCTTTCTTT.

The chain uses TRBV7-2 and TRBJ2-2, with 7 bases identical to TRBD1. The CDR3 has 18 amino acids. V was clipped by 4 bases and J by 4 bases; unmatched bases: 15. From germline, CDR1 is SGHTA and CDR2 FQGNSA. DNA for the CDR3: TGTGCCAGCAGCTCCTCTTTCGGGACAGATATTTTCACCGGGGAGCTGTTTTTT. Its protein product is CASSSSFGTDIFTGELFF.

This clone appeared a few times. The rearrangement links TRBV2 to TRBJ1-2, with D unresolved. The germline V gene encodes CDR1 SNHLY and CDR2 FYNNEI. The V end lost 0 bases, the J end lost 4 bases, and 15 bases lay between the germline ends. This CDR3 has 16 residues. Here the CDR3 DNA reads TGTGCCAGCAGTGAAGCGCGCGGCAGTTTATCCTATGGCTACACCTTC. It is translated as CASSEARGSLSYGYTF.

A note on this clone: The sample carries other DNA sequences with the same CDR3. The J gene is TRBJ2-1, the V gene TRBV6-1; TRBD2 matches at 12 bases. J gave up 4 bases and V 6 bases, and 4 bases lay outside the gene matches. Looked up from germline, CDR1 is MNHNS and CDR2 is SASEGT. The CDR3 runs 15 residues. CDR3 DNA: TGTGCCAGCAGCGGAACTAGCGGGGGGTACAATGAGCAGTTCTTC. As protein: CASSGTSGGYNEQFF.

This chain links TRBV11-2 with TRBJ2-5; 9 positions match TRBD1. V shed 5 bases and J 5 bases; nucleotides not matched to a gene: 12. The CDR3 runs to 16 residues. Germline CDR1 reads SGHAT; CDR2 reads FQNNGV. The chain's CDR3 is CASSDTPGQGLETQYF. Written as DNA, the CDR3 is TGTGCCAGCAGCGACACACCGGGACAGGGTCTGGAGACCCAGTACTTC.

This clone came up a few times. The J gene is TRBJ1-4, the V gene TRBV7-9, with 7 positions matching TRBD1. V was clipped by 5 bases and J by 4 bases; unmatched bases: 4. This CDR3 is 14 amino acids long. Germline CDR1 and CDR2: SEHNR and FQNEAQ (reference sequence). CDR3 in amino acids: CASSVGQSNEKLFF. The CDR3 coding sequence is TGTGCCAGCAGCGTGGGACAGAGTAATGAAAAACTGTTTTTT. Full variable domain (outside the CDR3, taken from reference TRBV7-9 and TRBJ1-4): DTGVSQNPRHKITKRGQNVTFRCDPISEHNRLYWYRQTLGQGPEFLTYFQNEAQLEKSRLLSDRFSAERPKGSFSTLEIQRTEQGDSAMYLCASSVGQSNEKLFFGSGTQLSVL.

This clone showed up just a few times. The chain is built from TRBV5-1 and TRBJ2-3, with D hard to call. Germline assignment: CDR1 SGHRS and CDR2 YFSETQ. The CDR3 totals 15 residues. V was trimmed by 3 bases and J by 3 bases, leaving 14 bases between them. The CDR3 sequence is CASSSVLAVTDTQYF. Written as DNA, the CDR3 is TGCGCCAGCAGCTCGGTGTTAGCCGTAACAGATACGCAGTATTTT. Using reference TRBV5-1 and TRBJ2-3 for the parts outside the CDR3, the full variable domain is KAGVTQTPRYLIKTRGQQVTLSCSPISGHRSVSWYQQTPGQGLQFLFEYFSETQRNKGNFPGRFSGRQFSNSRSEMNVSTLELGDSALYLCASSSVLAVTDTQYFGPGTRLTVL.

The chain is built from TRBV5-6 and TRBJ2-3, with a tentative D call TRBD2 (6 bases). The germline V gene encodes CDR1 SGHDT and CDR2 YYEEEE. The V end was cut by 3 bases, the J end by 0 bases, with 8 bases between. The CDR3 loop spans 14 amino acids. CDR3 sequence reads: CASSYGRSTDTQYF. CDR3 coding DNA: TGTGCCAGCAGCTACGGGAGAAGCACAGATACGCAGTATTTT.

The chain uses TRBV7-9 and TRBJ2-5, with TRBD2 identical over 11 bases. The CDR3 sequence is 15 residues long. V dropped 7 bases and J dropped 5; count of bases not matched to a gene: 9. Per germline, CDR1 SEHNR and CDR2 FQNEAQ (reference sequence). In DNA, the CDR3 is TGTGCCAGCACCCCTCTAGCGGGGGGCGGCGAGACCCAGTACTTC. Protein: CASTPLAGGGETQYF.

This chain links TRBV28 with TRBJ2-5; D remains ambiguous. Trimming left V 2 bases short and J 2 bases short, with 9 bases between. The CDR3 extends over 14 amino acids. CDR1 and CDR2 from the germline V gene are MDHEN and SYDVKM. CDR3 in DNA: TGTGCCAGCAGTTTAATGGCAGGACAAGAGACCCAGTACTTC. Its protein product is CASSLMAGQETQYF.

This clone was seen a few times. The chain is built from TRBV29-1 and TRBJ2-4; 8 nucleotides line up with TRBD2. The CDR3 totals 13 residues. Germline V CDR1 and CDR2: SQVTM, ANQGSEA. Trimming at V came to 7 bases and at J to 9 bases, leaving 11 bases not matched to a gene. CDR3 bases: TGCAGCGCCTTAACCGGGACTAGTTTCATTCAGTACTTC. It specifies CSALTGTSFIQYF.

The genes are TRBV29-1 and TRBJ2-7; 7 bases fit TRBD2. The length of the CDR3 is 13 residues. V trimming: 4 bases; J trimming: 1 base; junction bases outside the gene matches: 4. Germline CDR1 and CDR2: SQVTM and ANQGSEA. CDR3: CSVGLARSYEQYF. For the CDR3, the DNA is TGCAGCGTTGGACTAGCACGGTCCTACGAGCAGTACTTC.

The chain is built from TRBV4-1 and TRBJ2-7; 7 positions agree with TRBD1. Looked up from germline, CDR1 is MGHRA and CDR2 is YSYEKL. This CDR3 region has 15 residues. Trimming took 2 bases from V and 0 from J; bases not matched to a gene: 4. Here the CDR3 reads CASSQRDSLSYEQYF. CDR3 DNA: TGCGCCAGCAGCCAACGGGACAGCCTCTCCTACGAGCAGTACTTC.

J is TRBJ2-5 and V is TRBV9; D is unclear. This CDR3 region has 12 residues. Germline V lookup: CDR1 SGDLS, CDR2 YYNGEE. V was clipped by 4 bases and J by 7 bases, with 11 bases between them. This CDR3 is CASSPNPGTQYF. The CDR3 DNA sequence: TGTGCCAGCAGCCCTAACCCCGGGACCCAGTACTTC.

The V call is TRBV29-1, the J call TRBJ1-2; 9 nucleotides line up with TRBD1. The CDR3 spans 12 residues. Germline V CDR1 and CDR2: SQVTM, ANQGSEA. V lost 8 bases to trimming and J lost 4 bases; unmatched junction nucleotides: 5. The CDR3 region has the DNA TGCAGCTCGGACAGGGGACCCTATGGCTACACCTTC. Residues: CSSDRGPYGYTF. Full variable domain (missing parts from reference TRBV29-1 and TRBJ1-2): SAVISQKPSRDICQRGTSLTIQCQVDSQVTMMFWYRQQPGQSLTLIATANQGSEATYESGFVIDKFPISRPNLTFSTLTVSNMSPEDSSIYLCSSDRGPYGYTFGSGTRLTVV.

This clone has only a few counts. The chain links TRBV18 to TRBJ1-1, with TRBD1 as a possible D gene (5 bases). V lost 2 bases to trimming and J lost 2 bases, with 6 bases between them. The CDR3 length is 13 residues. Germline V gives CDR1 KGHSH, CDR2 LQKENI. The CDR3 nucleotides read TGTGCCAGCTCACCAGGGACTAACACTGAAGCTTTCTTT. This translates into CASSPGTNTEAFF.

The chain couples TRBV7-8 to TRBJ1-1; the match to TRBD1 covers 9 bases. This CDR3 is built from 14 residues. Per the germline V gene, CDR1 is SGHVS and CDR2 is FQNEAQ. V shed 5 bases and J 5 bases; nucleotides not matched to a gene: 6. The CDR3, as DNA: TGTGCCAGCAGCGACGGGACAGGGCAAACTGAAGCTTTCTTT. This sequence encodes CASSDGTGQTEAFF.

The gene calls are TRBV13 and TRBJ2-7, with D perhaps matching TRBD1 (5 bases). Germline V gives CDR1 PRHDT, CDR2 FYEKMQ (reference sequence). V lost 4 bases and J lost 3, with 13 bases in between. The CDR3 runs 14 residues. The CDR3 DNA follows: TGTGCCAGCAGCTCAGGGCAGTCCTACTACGAGCAGTACTTC. Protein product: CASSSGQSYYEQYF.

The CDR3 coding sequence is TGTGCCACCAATCACGGAGACAGGGTGAACACCGGGGAGCTGTTTTTT. Translating gives CATNHGDRVNTGELFF. The chain is built from TRBV7-9 and TRBJ2-2; 7 nucleotides agree with TRBD1. Trimming cost V 10 bases and J 1 base; bases outside gene matches: 12. There are 16 residues in the CDR3. The germline V gene has CDR1 SEHNR and CDR2 FQNEAQ (reference sequence).

The chain couples TRBV2 to TRBJ2-7; no firm D call. V was pared by 1 base and J by 3 bases, with 7 bases between. This CDR3 is 13 amino acids long. Germline V lookup: CDR1 SNHLY, CDR2 FYNNEI. In nucleotides, the CDR3 is TGTGCCAGCAGTGAAGACAGAAACTACGAGCAGTACTTC. Translating it yields CASSEDRNYEQYF.

This clone occurred a few times. The V and J genes are TRBV5-1 and TRBJ2-7, with D perhaps given as TRBD1 or TRBD2 (5 bases each). Germline V gene data show CDR1 as SGHRS and CDR2 as YFSETQ. This CDR3 has 13 residues. V shed 6 bases and J shed 5 bases, with 15 bases lying between them. CDR3 coding DNA: TGCGCCAGCACCACGGGACCGGCAGACGAGCAGTACTTC. The encoded protein is CASTTGPADEQYF.

The chain employs TRBV27 and TRBJ2-7, with D perhaps matching TRBD1 (6 bases). CDR1 and CDR2 from the germline V gene are MNHEY and SMNVEV (reference sequence). V was clipped by 5 bases and J by 3 bases, with 11 bases between them. CDR3 length: 13 amino acids. CDR3 bases: TGTGCCAGCAGTCCCGGACAGCACTACGAGCAGTACTTC. Residues: CASSPGQHYEQYF.

The rearrangement joins TRBV7-9 to TRBJ2-7; tentatively, D is TRBD1 (5 bases). This CDR3 is 13 amino acids long. Germline V CDR1 and CDR2: SEHNR, FQNEAQ (reference sequence). V was clipped by 3 bases and J by 3 bases, with 9 bases between them. This CDR3 reads CASSFTGDYEQYF. The CDR3 DNA is TGTGCCAGCAGCTTTACAGGAGACTACGAGCAGTACTTC.

The rearrangement joins TRBV30 to TRBJ2-3, with D possibly being TRBD1 (5 bases). This CDR3 has 14 residues. Germline loops: CDR1 GTSNPN, CDR2 SVGIG (reference sequence). V lost 0 bases to trimming and J lost 2 bases, with 9 bases between them. The CDR3 sequence is CAWSVPGNTDTQYF. CDR3 DNA: TGTGCCTGGAGTGTACCAGGGAACACAGATACGCAGTATTTT.

This clone was seen a handful of times. A read error may account for a junction end that differs from germline. The chain couples TRBV7-6 to TRBJ2-1; TRBD2 matches 11 bases. CDR1 is SGHVS and CDR2 is FNYEAQ in the germline V gene. The CDR3 loop spans 17 amino acids. The CDR3 DNA reads as TGTGCCAGCAGCCTTCCTCTAGCGGGGGGTTCCTACGATGAGCAGTTCTTC. This gives the protein CASSLPLAGGSYDEQFF.